This passage covers 21 T cell receptor beta chains from one sample sequenced in a study of T cell changes during pregnancy in multiple sclerosis. Profiling relied on immunoSEQ multiplex PCR, and the TCRdb table lists in-frame clones only, not all of them. The sample yields around 30,000 clones, more than 80% seen once. The sequenced sample was CD4+ T cells from peripheral blood mononuclear cells, obtained in the first trimester of pregnancy. The receptor source for this set is a female donor with multiple sclerosis, enrolled in a pregnancy study.

CDR3 sequence (DNA): TGCAGCGTTGAAGATCGGGGGGGCTGGGACGACTATGGCTACACCTTC. As protein: CSVEDRGGWDDYGYTF. J is TRBJ1-2 and V is TRBV29-1, with D maybe TRBD1 (6 bases). Trimming cost V 0 bases and J 3 bases, with 17 bases left between them. There are 16 residues in the CDR3. CDR1 is SQVTM, CDR2 ANQGSEA, per germline.

V gene TRBV7-9 combines with J gene TRBJ2-7; D perhaps matches TRBD2 (7 bases). Trimming took off 0 bases at V and 4 bases at J, with 16 bases between the two ends. CDR1 SEHNR and CDR2 FQNEAQ come from the germline V gene (reference sequence). This CDR3 region has 16 residues. The chain's CDR3 is CASSLAGARGGYEQYF. The CDR3 region has the DNA TGTGCCAGCAGCTTAGCGGGGGCTCGGGGAGGGTACGAGCAGTACTTC.

In its sample, this clone was seen once. The V call is TRBV4-1, the J call TRBJ1-4, with D perhaps matching TRBD1 (6 bases). CDR1 MGHRA and CDR2 YSYEKL come from the germline V gene. With 1 base removed from V and 7 bases from J, the gap between germline ends came to 19 bases. The CDR3 loop spans 17 amino acids. CDR3 amino acids: CASSQVWDTGWIEKLFF. CDR3 in DNA: TGCGCCAGCAGCCAAGTATGGGACACGGGATGGATTGAAAAACTGTTTTTT.

The rearrangement links TRBV29-1 to TRBJ2-1, with 9 bases aligning to TRBD1. The CDR3 contains 18 residues. The ends lost 6 bases at V and 0 bases at J; junction bases unmatched: 15. The germline V gene has CDR1 SQVTM and CDR2 ANQGSEA. Written as DNA, the CDR3 is TGCAGCGTCGCCCTATTGCCAGGGACAGGGAGCTCCTACAATGAGCAGTTCTTC. Its translation is CSVALLPGTGSSYNEQFF.

The chain uses TRBV27 and TRBJ1-4, with a weak D call TRBD1 (5 bases). The CDR3 extends over 12 amino acids. V was pared by 6 bases and J by 6 bases, with 8 bases between. Germline CDR1 is MNHEY and CDR2 is SMNVEV (reference sequence). The chain's CDR3 is CASRQGYEKLFF. In DNA form, the CDR3 reads TGTGCCAGCAGGCAGGGATATGAAAAACTGTTTTTT. Together with reference TRBV27 and TRBJ1-4, the CDR3 gives the full variable domain: EAQVTQNPRYLITVTGKKLTVTCSQNMNHEYMSWYRQDPGLGLRQIYYSMNVEVTDKGDVPEGYKVSRKEKRNFPLILESPSPNQTSLYFCASRQGYEKLFFGSGTQLSVL.

On this clone itself: The sample carries other DNA sequences with the same CDR3. The chain has TRBV28 and TRBJ2-2; tentatively, D is TRBD1 (5 bases). The CDR3 has 14 residues. In germline, CDR1 is MDHEN, CDR2 SYDVKM. Trimming removed 3 bases from V and 1 base from J, with 6 bases in between. The CDR3 reads CASSLGQNTGELFF. CDR3 DNA sequence: TGTGCCAGCAGTTTGGGGCAGAACACCGGGGAGCTGTTTTTT.

The chain has TRBV7-9 and TRBJ2-7; 13 nucleotides align to TRBD2. CDR3 length: 15 amino acids. The germline gives CDR1 SEHNR, CDR2 FQNEAQ (reference sequence). V shed 5 bases and J 3 bases; nucleotides not matched to a gene: 4. The DNA for the CDR3 is TGTGCCAGCAGCGTCGGACTAGCGGGGGTCTACGAGCAGTACTTC. Translating gives CASSVGLAGVYEQYF. Supplemented by reference TRBV7-9 and TRBJ2-7, the full variable domain reads DTGVSQNPRHKITKRGQNVTFRCDPISEHNRLYWYRQTLGQGPEFLTYFQNEAQLEKSRLLSDRFSAERPKGSFSTLEIQRTEQGDSAMYLCASSVGLAGVYEQYFGPGTRLTVT.

The rearrangement links TRBV15 to TRBJ1-2; D perhaps matches TRBD1 (6 bases). V was clipped by 6 bases and J by 8 bases, with 22 bases between them. This CDR3 spans 15 amino acids. Germline V CDR1 and CDR2: LNHNV, YYDKDF (reference sequence). The CDR3 region has the DNA TGTGCCACCAGAGTGGACAGTAACTATCGGGGCGGCTACACCTTC. Its protein product is CATRVDSNYRGGYTF.

The chain has TRBV28 and TRBJ1-5; D is possibly TRBD1 (6 bases). CDR1 and CDR2 (germline): MDHEN, SYDVKM. There are 14 residues in the CDR3. Trimming stripped 1 base from V and 6 bases from J, with 10 bases between. The CDR3, as DNA: TGTGCCAGCAGTTTATCCAGGGGTGGTCAGCCCCAGCATTTT. Its translation is CASSLSRGGQPQHF.

In this sample, this clone turned up a few times. The genes are TRBV7-9 and TRBJ1-2; D remains ambiguous. The CDR3 consists of 12 residues. The germline V and J ends were trimmed by 7 bases and 6 bases, with 12 bases remaining between them. Looked up from germline, CDR1 is SEHNR and CDR2 is FQNEAQ (reference sequence). Written as DNA, the CDR3 is TGTGCCAGCACCTGGAGAGGGAATGGCTACACCTTC. Its protein is CASTWRGNGYTF.

The J gene is TRBJ1-3, the V gene TRBV5-1; a possible D gene is TRBD1 (5 bases). The germline CDR1 and CDR2 sequences are SGHRS and YFSETQ. Trimming left V 6 bases short and J 2 bases short, with 12 bases between. The CDR3 loop spans 14 amino acids. The CDR3 DNA follows: TGCGCCAGCATGGAGGGGACGACTGGAAACACCATATATTTT. Residues: CASMEGTTGNTIYF.

V usage is TRBV6-6 and J usage is TRBJ1-5, with D perhaps matching TRBD1 (5 bases). V was shortened by 6 bases and J by 2 bases, with 14 bases between the two germline ends. The CDR3 length is 15 residues. Germline V lookup: CDR1 MNHNY, CDR2 SVGAGI (reference sequence). The CDR3 sequence is CASRRRAGGNQPQHF. CDR3 coding DNA: TGTGCCAGCAGACGCAGGGCTGGGGGCAATCAGCCCCAGCATTTT.

The rearrangement uses TRBV19 and TRBJ2-5; 10 bases agree with TRBD2. V lost 4 bases to trimming and J lost 0 bases; unmatched junction nucleotides: 5. CDR3 length equals 16 residues. Germline lookup yields CDR1 LNHDA and CDR2 SQIVND (reference sequence). Written as DNA, the CDR3 is TGTGCCAGTAGTACCCTTCTAGCGGGGGACCAAGAGACCCAGTACTTC. Residues: CASSTLLAGDQETQYF.

J is TRBJ2-1 and V is TRBV28; TRBD2 aligns across 9 bases. The CDR3 loop spans 17 amino acids. J was trimmed by 8 bases and V by 7 bases; bases with no gene match: 18. CDR1 is MDHEN and CDR2 is SYDVKM in the germline V gene. The CDR3 DNA reads as TGTGCCAGCACCTCTCACGGGGCGGGGGGGCACGGTTATGAGCAGTTCTTC. As protein: CASTSHGAGGHGYEQFF.

The gene calls are TRBV6-5 and TRBJ2-5, with 9 bases that match TRBD1. J was trimmed by 3 bases and V by 1 base; bases with no gene match: 3. The CDR3 has 15 amino acids. Germline CDR1 is MNHEY and CDR2 is SVGAGI. The CDR3 region is CASSYYRGQKETQYF. The CDR3 DNA is TGTGCCAGCAGTTACTACAGGGGGCAAAAAGAGACCCAGTACTTC.

This clone was found a few times. CDR3 nucleotides: TGTGCCAGCAGGATTAGCGGGTTGGGCTACACCTTC. The encoded protein is CASRISGLGYTF. The chain is built from TRBV6-1 and TRBJ1-2; D remains unclear. The germline V gene has CDR1 MNHNS and CDR2 SASEGT. V was trimmed by 6 bases and J by 8 bases, leaving 13 bases between them. CDR3 length: 12 amino acids.

This clone was recorded once. The chain combines TRBV11-2 with TRBJ1-1, with 9 nucleotides matching TRBD1. CDR1 SGHAT and CDR2 FQNNGV come from the germline V gene. This CDR3 region has 14 residues. V dropped 5 bases and J dropped 3; count of bases not matched to a gene: 4. The CDR3 sequence: CASSRGTGHTEAFF. CDR3 coding DNA: TGTGCCAGCAGCCGAGGGACAGGGCACACTGAAGCTTTCTTT.

V gene TRBV6-5 combines with J gene TRBJ1-6, with a tentative D call TRBD1 (6 bases). Trimming pared 6 bases from V and 7 bases from J, leaving 13 bases between. The CDR3 has 14 amino acids. Germline-derived CDR1 and CDR2 are MNHEY and SVGAGI. CDR3 loop: CASSPGTRNSPLHF. The DNA for the CDR3 is TGTGCCAGCAGCCCCGGGACAAGAAATTCACCCCTCCACTTT.

The V gene is TRBV4-1, the J gene TRBJ1-1; D is uncertain. V was clipped by 3 bases and J by 0 bases, with 8 bases between them. The CDR3 covers 14 residues. The germline CDR1 and CDR2 sequences are MGHRA and YSYEKL. The CDR3 DNA reads as TGCGCCAGCAGCCACAATTCTATGAACACTGAAGCTTTCTTT. Translating gives CASSHNSMNTEAFF.

The chain couples TRBV5-8 to TRBJ2-2; D may be TRBD2 (6 bases). The CDR3 covers 15 residues. Trimming stripped 0 bases from V and 4 bases from J, with 10 bases between. Germline lookup yields CDR1 SGHTS and CDR2 YDEGEE. The CDR3 protein is CASSLGDFSTGELFF. Written as DNA, the CDR3 is TGTGCCAGCAGCTTGGGGGACTTCAGCACCGGGGAGCTGTTTTTT. Together with reference TRBV5-8 and TRBJ2-2, the CDR3 gives the full variable domain: EAGVTQSPTHLIKTRGQQATLRCSPISGHTSVYWYQQALGLGLQFLLWYDEGEERNRGNFPPRFSGRQFPNYSSELNVNALELEDSALYLCASSLGDFSTGELFFGEGSRLTVL.

CDR3 bases: TGTGCCAGCAGCCCTAGAGCGGGGGTTAGGGTTCGGGAGACCCAGTACTTC. This sequence encodes CASSPRAGVRVRETQYF. V and J are TRBV5-4 and TRBJ2-5; 8 bases fit TRBD2. Trimming at V came to 4 bases and at J to 5 bases, leaving 16 bases not matched to a gene. The CDR3 totals 17 residues. Germline assignment: CDR1 SGHNT and CDR2 YYREEE (reference sequence).